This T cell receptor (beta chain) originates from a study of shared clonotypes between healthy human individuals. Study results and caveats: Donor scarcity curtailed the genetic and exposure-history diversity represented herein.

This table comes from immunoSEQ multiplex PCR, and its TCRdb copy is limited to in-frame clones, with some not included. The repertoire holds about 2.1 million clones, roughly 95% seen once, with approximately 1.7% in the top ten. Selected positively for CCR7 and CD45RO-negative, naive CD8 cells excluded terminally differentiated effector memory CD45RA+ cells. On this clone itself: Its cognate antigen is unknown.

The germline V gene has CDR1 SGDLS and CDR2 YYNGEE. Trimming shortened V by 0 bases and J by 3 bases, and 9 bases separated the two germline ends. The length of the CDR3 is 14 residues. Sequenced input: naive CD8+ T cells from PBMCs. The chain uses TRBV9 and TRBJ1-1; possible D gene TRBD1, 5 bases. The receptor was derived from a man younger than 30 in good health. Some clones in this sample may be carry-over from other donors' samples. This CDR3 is CASSVGGEDTEAFF. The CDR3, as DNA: TGTGCCAGCAGCGTAGGGGGGGAGGACACTGAAGCTTTCTTT.